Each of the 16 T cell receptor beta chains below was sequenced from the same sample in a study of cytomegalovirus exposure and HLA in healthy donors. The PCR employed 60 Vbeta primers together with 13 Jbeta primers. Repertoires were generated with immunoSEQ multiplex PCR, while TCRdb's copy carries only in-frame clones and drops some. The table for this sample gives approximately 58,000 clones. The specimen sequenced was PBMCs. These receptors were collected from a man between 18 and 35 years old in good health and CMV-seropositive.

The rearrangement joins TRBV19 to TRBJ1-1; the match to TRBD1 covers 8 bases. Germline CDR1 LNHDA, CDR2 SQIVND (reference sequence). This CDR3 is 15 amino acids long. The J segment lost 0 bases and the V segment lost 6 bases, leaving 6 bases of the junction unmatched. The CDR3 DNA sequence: TGTGCCAGTAGAGGACAGGGATGGGTGAACACTGAAGCTTTCTTT. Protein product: CASRGQGWVNTEAFF.

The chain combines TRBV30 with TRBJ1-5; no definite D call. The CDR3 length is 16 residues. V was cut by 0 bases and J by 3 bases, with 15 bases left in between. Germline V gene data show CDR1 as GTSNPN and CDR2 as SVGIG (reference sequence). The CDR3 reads CAWSVAGGRPNQPQHF. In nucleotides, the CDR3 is TGTGCCTGGAGTGTGGCAGGAGGGCGGCCCAATCAGCCCCAGCATTTT.

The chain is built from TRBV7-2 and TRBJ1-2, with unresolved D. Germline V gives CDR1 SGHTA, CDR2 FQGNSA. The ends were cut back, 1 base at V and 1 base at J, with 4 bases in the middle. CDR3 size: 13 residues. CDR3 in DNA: TGTGCCAGCAGCTTAGGACTTAACTATGGCTACACCTTC. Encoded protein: CASSLGLNYGYTF.

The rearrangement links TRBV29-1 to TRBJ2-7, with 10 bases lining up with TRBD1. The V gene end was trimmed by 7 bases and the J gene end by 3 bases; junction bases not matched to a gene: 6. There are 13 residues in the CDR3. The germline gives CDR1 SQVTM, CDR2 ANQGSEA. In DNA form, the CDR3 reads TGCAGCGGTCGGGACAGGGGCAGCTACGAGCAGTACTTC. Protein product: CSGRDRGSYEQYF.

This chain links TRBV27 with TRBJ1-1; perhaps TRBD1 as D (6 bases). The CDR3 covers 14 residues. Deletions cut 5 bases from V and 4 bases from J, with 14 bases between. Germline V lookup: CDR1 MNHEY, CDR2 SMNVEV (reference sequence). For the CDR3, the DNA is TGTGCCAGCAGTCCGGGGGGGGCGGGCACTGAAGCTTTCTTT. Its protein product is CASSPGGAGTEAFF.

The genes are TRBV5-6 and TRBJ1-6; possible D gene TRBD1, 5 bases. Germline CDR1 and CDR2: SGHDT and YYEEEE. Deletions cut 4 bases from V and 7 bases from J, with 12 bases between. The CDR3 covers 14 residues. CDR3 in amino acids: CASSRTGVNSPLHF. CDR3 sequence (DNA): TGTGCCAGCAGCCGGACGGGGGTAAATTCACCCCTCCACTTT.

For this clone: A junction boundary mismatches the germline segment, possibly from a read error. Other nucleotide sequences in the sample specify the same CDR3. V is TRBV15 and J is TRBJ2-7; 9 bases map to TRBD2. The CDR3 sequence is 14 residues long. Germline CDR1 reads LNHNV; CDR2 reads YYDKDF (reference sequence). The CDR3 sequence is CATSRDPSGNEQYF. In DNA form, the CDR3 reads TGCGCCACCAGCAGAGATCCTAGCGGGAACGAGCAGTACTTC.

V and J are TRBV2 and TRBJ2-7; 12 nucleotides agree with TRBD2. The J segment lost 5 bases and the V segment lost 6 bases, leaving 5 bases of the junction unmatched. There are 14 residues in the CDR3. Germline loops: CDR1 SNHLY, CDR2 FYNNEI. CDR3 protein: CASRMGLAGDEQYF. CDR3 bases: TGTGCCAGCAGAATGGGACTAGCGGGCGACGAGCAGTACTTC.

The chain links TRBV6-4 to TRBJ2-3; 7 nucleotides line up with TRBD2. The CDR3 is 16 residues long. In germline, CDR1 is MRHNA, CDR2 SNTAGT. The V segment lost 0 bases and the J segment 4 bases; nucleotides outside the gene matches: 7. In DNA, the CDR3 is TGTGCCAGCAGTGACTCGTCGGGAGGCGGGCCAGATACGCAGTATTTT. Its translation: CASSDSSGGGPDTQYF.

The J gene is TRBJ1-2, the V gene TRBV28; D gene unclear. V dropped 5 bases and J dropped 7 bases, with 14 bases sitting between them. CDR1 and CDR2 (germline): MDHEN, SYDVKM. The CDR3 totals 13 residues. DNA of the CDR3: TGTGCCAGCAGTCCCCCCGAGGGCGGTGGCTACACCTTC. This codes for CASSPPEGGGYTF.

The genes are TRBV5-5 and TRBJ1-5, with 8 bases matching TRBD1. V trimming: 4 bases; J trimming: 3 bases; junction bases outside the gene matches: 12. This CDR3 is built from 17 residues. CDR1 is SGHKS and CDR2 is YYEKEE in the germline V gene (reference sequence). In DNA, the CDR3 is TGTGCCAGCAGCCCCTGGGGGACAGGTGCTAACAATCAGCCCCAGCATTTT. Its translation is CASSPWGTGANNQPQHF.

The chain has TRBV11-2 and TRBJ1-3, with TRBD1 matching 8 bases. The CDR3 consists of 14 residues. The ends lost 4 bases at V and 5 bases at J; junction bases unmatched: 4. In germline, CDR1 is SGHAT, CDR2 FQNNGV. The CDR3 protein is CASSSRDRRNTIYF. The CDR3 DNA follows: TGTGCCAGCAGCTCAAGGGACAGGCGAAACACCATATATTTT.

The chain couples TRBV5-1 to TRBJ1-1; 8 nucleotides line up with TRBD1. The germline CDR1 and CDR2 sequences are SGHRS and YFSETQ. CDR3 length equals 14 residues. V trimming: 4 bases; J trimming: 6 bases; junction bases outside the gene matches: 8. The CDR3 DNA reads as TGCGCCAGCAGCGCCGGGACAGGTGGGTCTGAAGCTTTCTTT. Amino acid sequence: CASSAGTGGSEAFF.

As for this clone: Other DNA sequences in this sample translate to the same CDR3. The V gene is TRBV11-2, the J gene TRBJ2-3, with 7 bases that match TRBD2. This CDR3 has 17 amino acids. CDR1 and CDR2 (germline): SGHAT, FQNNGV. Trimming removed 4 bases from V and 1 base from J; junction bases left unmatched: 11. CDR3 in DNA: TGTGCCAGCAGCTCCGGGGGGTCTAGCCTACGCACAGATACGCAGTATTTT. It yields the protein CASSSGGSSLRTDTQYF. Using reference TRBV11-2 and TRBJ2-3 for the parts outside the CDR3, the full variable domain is EAGVAQSPRYKIIEKRQSVAFWCNPISGHATLYWYQQILGQGPKLLIQFQNNGVVDDSQLPKDRFSAERLKGVDSTLKIQPAKLEDSAVYLCASSSGGSSLRTDTQYFGPGTRLTVL.

The CDR3 here is CASSGGGRPYNEQFF. DNA for the CDR3: TGCGCCAGCAGTGGCGGCGGGAGGCCCTACAATGAGCAGTTCTTC. This sequence joins TRBV10-1 and TRBJ2-1, with 8 positions matching TRBD2. Germline trimming cut 4 bases from V and 2 bases from J; bases unmatched to any gene: 4. This CDR3 comprises 15 residues. Germline-derived CDR1 and CDR2 are WNHNN and SYGVQD (reference sequence).

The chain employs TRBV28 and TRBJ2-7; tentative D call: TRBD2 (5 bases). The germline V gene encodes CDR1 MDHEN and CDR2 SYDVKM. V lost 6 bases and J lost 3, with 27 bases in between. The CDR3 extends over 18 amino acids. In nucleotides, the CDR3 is TGTGCCAGCAGCACTCGGAGGCTCTTGGGGAGAACCAACTACGAGCAGTACTTC. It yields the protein CASSTRRLLGRTNYEQYF.